Sequencing of this T cell receptor beta chain was carried out in a study of CXCR3-negative and CXCR3-positive naive CD8 T cells. TRB cDNA was prepared as libraries by UMI-labeled 5' RACE. After re-calling the 5' RACE reads, TCRdb lists one entry per CDR3 protein, DNA absent. Recorded for this sample: 100,000 to 150,000 distinct CDR3 sequences. Germline loops: CDR1 SGDLS, CDR2 YYNGEE. The CDR3 totals 15 residues. Sample: naive CXCR3- CD8+ T cells from blood. Regarding subset: CD45RO-CCR7+CD27+CD95- naive CD8+ T cells lacking CXCR3 (TNR3-). The chain has TRBV9 and TRBJ2-7. The sequence came from a human donor in good health. Some clones in this sample may be carry-over from other donors' samples. The CDR3 spells CASSVGSGGTYEQYF.